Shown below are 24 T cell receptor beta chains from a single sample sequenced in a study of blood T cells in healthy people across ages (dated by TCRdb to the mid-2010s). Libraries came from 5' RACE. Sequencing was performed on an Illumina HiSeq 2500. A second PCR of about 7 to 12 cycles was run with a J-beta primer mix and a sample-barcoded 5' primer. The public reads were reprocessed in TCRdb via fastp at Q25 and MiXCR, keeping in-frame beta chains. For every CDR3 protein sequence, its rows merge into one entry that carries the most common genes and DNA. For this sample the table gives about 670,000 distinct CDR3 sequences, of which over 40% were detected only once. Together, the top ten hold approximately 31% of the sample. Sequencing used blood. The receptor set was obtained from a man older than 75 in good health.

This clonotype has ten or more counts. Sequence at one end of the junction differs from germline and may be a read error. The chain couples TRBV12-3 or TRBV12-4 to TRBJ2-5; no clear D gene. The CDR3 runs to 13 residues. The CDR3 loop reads CASGFLPGETQYF. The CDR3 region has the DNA TGTGCCAGCGGTTTTCTTCCCGGAGAGACCCAGTACTTC.

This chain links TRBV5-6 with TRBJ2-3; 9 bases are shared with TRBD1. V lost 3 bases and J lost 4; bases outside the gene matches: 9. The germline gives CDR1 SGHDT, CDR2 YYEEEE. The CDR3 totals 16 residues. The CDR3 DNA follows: TGTGCCAGCAGCTACGGGACAGGGATGTCTCCAGATACGCAGTATTTT. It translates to CASSYGTGMSPDTQYF.

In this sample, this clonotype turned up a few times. The CDR3 coding sequence is TGCGCCAGCAGCGACCCAGGGAACACAGATACGCAGTATTTT. Protein product: CASSDPGNTDTQYF. This chain links TRBV5-1 with TRBJ2-3; a weak D match, TRBD1 (5 bases). V lost 4 bases, J lost 2 bases, and 11 bases lay in between. CDR1 is SGHRS, CDR2 YFSETQ, per germline. There are 14 residues in the CDR3.

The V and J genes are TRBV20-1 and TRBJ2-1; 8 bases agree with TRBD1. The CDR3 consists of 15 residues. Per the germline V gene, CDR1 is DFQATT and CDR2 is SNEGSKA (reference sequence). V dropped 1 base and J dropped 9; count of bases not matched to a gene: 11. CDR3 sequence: CSARVAFQGAVEQFF. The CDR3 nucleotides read TGCAGTGCTAGAGTGGCCTTCCAGGGGGCGGTTGAGCAGTTCTTC.

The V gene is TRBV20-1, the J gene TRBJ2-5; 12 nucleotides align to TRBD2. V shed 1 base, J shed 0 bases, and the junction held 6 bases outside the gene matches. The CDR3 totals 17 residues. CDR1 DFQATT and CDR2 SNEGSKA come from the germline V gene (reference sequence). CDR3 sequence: CSARGNLAGGDQETQYF. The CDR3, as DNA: TGCAGTGCTAGAGGGAATCTAGCGGGAGGGGACCAAGAGACCCAGTACTTC.

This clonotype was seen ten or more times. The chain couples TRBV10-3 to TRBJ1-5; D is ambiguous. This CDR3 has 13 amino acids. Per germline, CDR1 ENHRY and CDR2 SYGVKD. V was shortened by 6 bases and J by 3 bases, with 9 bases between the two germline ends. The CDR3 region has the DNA TGTGCCATCAGGGCACAGATCAATCAGCCCCAGCATTTT. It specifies CAIRAQINQPQHF.

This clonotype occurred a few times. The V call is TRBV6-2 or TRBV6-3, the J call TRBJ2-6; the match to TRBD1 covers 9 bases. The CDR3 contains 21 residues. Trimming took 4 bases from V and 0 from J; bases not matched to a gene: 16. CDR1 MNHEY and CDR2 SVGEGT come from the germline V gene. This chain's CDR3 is CASSSTGTGRIGRSGANVLTF. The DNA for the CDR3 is TGTGCCAGCAGTTCAACCGGGACAGGGAGGATTGGGCGCTCTGGGGCCAACGTCCTGACTTTC.

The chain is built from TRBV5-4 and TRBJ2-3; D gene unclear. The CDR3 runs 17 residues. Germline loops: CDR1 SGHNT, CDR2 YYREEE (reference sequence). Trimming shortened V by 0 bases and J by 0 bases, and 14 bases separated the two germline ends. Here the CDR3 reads CASSLEGTAHSTDTQYF. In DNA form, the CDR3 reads TGTGCCAGCAGCTTGGAGGGAACAGCTCATAGCACAGATACGCAGTATTTT.

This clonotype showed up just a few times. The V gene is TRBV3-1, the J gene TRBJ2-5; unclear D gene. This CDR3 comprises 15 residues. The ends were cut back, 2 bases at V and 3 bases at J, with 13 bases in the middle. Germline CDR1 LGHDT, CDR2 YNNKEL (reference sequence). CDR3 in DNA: TGTGCCAGCAGCCAAAGAGGCGCAATCAAAGAGACCCAGTACTTC. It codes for CASSQRGAIKETQYF.

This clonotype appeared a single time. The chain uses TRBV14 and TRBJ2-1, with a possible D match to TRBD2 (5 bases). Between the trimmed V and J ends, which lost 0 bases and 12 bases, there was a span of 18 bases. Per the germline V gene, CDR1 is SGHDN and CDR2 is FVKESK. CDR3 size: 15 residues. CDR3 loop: CASSQDVARRGLQFF. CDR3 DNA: TGTGCCAGCAGCCAAGATGTTGCGCGACGGGGTTTGCAGTTCTTC.

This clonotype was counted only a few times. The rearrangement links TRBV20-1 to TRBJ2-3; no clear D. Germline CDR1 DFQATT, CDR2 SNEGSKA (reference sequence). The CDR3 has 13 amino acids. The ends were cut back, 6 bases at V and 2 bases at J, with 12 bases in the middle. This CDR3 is CSAPEGNTDTQYF. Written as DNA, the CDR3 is TGCAGTGCCCCGGAAGGTAACACAGATACGCAGTATTTT.

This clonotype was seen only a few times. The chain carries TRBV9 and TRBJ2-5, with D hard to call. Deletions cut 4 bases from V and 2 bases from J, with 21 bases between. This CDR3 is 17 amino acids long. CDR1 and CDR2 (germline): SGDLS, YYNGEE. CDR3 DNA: TGTGCCAGCAGCCCCCAGCACTCCCTCAGTGCGCAAGAGACCCAGTACTTC. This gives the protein CASSPQHSLSAQETQYF. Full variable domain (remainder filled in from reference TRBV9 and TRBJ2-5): DSGVTQTPKHLITATGQRVTLRCSPRSGDLSVYWYQQSLDQGLQFLIQYYNGEERAKGNILERFSAQQFPDLHSELNLSSLELGDSALYFCASSPQHSLSAQETQYFGPGTRLLVL.

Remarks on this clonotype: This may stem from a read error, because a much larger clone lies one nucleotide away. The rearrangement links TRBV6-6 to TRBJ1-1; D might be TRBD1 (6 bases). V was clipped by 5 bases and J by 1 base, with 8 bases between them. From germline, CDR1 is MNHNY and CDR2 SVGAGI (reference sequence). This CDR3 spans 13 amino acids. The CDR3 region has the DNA TGTGCCAGCAGTCGACAGGCGAACACTGAAGCTTTCTTT. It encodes CASSRQANTEAFF.

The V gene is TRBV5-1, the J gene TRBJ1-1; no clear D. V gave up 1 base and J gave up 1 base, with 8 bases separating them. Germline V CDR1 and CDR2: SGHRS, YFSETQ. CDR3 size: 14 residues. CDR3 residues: CASSLRPENTEAFF. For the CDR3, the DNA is TGCGCCAGCAGCTTGAGGCCGGAGAACACTGAAGCTTTCTTT.

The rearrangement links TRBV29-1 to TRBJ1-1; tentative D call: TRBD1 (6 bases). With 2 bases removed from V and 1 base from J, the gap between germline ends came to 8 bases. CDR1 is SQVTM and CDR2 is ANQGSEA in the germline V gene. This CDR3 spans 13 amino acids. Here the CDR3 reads CSVELTGNTEAFF. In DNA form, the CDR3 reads TGCAGCGTTGAATTGACAGGGAACACTGAAGCTTTCTTT.

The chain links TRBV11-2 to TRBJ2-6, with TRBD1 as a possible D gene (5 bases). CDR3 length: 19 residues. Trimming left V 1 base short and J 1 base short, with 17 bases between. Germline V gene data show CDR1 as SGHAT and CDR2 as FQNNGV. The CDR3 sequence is CASSLGVGPETSGANVLTF. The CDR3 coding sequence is TGTGCCAGCAGCTTAGGCGTGGGGCCTGAAACTTCTGGGGCCAACGTCCTGACTTTC.

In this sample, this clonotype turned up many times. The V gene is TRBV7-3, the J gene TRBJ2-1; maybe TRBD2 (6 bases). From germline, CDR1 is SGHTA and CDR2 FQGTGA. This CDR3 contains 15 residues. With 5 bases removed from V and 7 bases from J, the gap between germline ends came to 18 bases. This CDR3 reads CASSAGSSALNEQFF. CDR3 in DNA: TGTGCCAGCAGCGCCGGGTCTAGCGCGCTGAATGAGCAGTTCTTC. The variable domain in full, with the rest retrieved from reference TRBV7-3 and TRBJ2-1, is GAGVSQTPSNKVTEKGKYVELRCDPISGHTALYWYRQSLGQGPEFLIYFQGTGAADDSGLPNDRFFAVRPEGSVSTLKIQRTERGDSAVYLCASSAGSSALNEQFFGPGTRLTVL.

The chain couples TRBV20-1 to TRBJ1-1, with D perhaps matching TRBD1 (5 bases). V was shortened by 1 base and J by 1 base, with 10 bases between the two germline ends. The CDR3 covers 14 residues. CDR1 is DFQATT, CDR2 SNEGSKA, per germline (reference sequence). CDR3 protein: CSARAGGANTEAFF. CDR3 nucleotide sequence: TGCAGTGCTAGAGCTGGGGGTGCGAACACTGAAGCTTTCTTT.

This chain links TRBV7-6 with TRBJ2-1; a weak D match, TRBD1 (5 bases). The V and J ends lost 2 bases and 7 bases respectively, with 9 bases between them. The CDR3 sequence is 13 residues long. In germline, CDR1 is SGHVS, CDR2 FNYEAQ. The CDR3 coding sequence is TGTGCCAGCAGCTTAACGAAGGGGAATGAGCAGTTCTTC. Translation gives CASSLTKGNEQFF.

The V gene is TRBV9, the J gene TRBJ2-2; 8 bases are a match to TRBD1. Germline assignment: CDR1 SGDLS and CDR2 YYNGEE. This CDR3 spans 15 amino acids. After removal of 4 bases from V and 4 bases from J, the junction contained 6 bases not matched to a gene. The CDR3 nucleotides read TGTGCCAGCAGCTTCGAAGACAGGGGCACCGGGGAGCTGTTTTTT. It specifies CASSFEDRGTGELFF.

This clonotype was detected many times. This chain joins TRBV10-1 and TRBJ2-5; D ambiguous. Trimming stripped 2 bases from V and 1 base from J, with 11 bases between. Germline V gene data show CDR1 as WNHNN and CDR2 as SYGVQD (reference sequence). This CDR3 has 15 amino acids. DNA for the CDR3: TGCGCCAGCAGTGAGGGCATCGGCCCCCAAGAGACCCAGTACTTC. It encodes CASSEGIGPQETQYF.

In DNA, the CDR3 is TGTGCCAGCACTAGCCCCGGAGGCAATGAGCAGTACTTC. Translation: CASTSPGGNEQYF. This chain uses TRBV12-3 or TRBV12-4 with TRBJ2-5, with a tentative D call TRBD2 (5 bases). Trimming cost V 7 bases and J 11 bases, with 20 bases left between them. This CDR3 is built from 13 residues.

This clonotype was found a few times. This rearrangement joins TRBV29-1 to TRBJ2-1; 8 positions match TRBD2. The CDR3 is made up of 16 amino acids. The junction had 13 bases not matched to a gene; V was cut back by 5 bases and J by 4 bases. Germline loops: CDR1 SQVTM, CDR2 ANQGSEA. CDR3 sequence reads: CSVPTFAAGAYNEQFF. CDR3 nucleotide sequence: TGCAGCGTTCCGACGTTTGCAGCGGGAGCTTACAATGAGCAGTTCTTC.

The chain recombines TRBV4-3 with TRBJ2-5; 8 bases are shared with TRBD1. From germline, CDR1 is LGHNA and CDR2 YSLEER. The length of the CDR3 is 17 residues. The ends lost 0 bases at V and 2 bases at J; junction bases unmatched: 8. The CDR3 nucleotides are TGCGCCAGCAGCCAAGATCCGGCAGGGGGCGTACAAGAGACCCAGTACTTC. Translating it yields CASSQDPAGGVQETQYF.